A selection of T cell receptor beta chains follows, all from one sample in a study of blood T cells in healthy people across ages. From the 5' RACE reads, TCRdb called clonotypes with MiXCR, one entry per CDR3 protein. Of roughly 730,000 distinct CDR3 sequences listed, 45% to 70% were seen once; the top ten hold under 30%. Source material: blood. The receptors derive from a man between 35 and 55 years old in good health. CDR3s include the opening cysteine and the closing phenylalanine or tryptophan. D genes are given only for firm matches. Rows give clone size only sometimes, using once, few, many, or a class for an expanded clone.

CDR3 | DNA | J | size | D | V
CASIGGDQGEETQYF | TGTGCCAGCATTGGGGGAGATCAGGGGGAAGAGACCCAGTACTTC | TRBJ2-5 | . | TRBD1 | TRBV25-1
CAWNPLAGGTGELFF | TGTGCCTGGAACCCTCTAGCGGGGGGGACCGGGGAGCTGTTTTTT | TRBJ2-2 | . | TRBD2 | TRBV30
CASSSRDRVFF | TGTGCCAGCAGTTCGCGGGACAGGGTGTTCTTC | TRBJ2-1 | . | TRBD1 | TRBV28
CSASVGASKTQYF | TGCAGTGCTAGTGTAGGAGCATCTAAGACCCAGTACTTC | TRBJ2-5 | few | . | TRBV20-1
CASSQDYPGGREVLYNEQFF | TGTGCCAGCAGCCAAGACTATCCGGGGGGGCGGGAGGTGTTGTACAATGAGCAGTTCTTC | TRBJ2-1 | few | TRBD2 | TRBV4-2
CASTELVSSYNEQYF | TGTGCCAGCACCGAGCTAGTTAGCTCCTACAATGAGCAGTACTTC | TRBJ2-7 | . | . | TRBV2
CASTGQGYEKLFF | TGTGCCAGCACGGGACAGGGATATGAAAAACTGTTTTTT | TRBJ1-4 | . | TRBD1 | TRBV4-2
CAGSTRGTPNYGYTF | TGTGCCGGCAGTACCAGGGGGACTCCTAACTATGGCTACACCTTC | TRBJ1-2 | . | TRBD1 | TRBV28
CASTGLAGGQDTQYF | TGTGCCAGCACGGGACTAGCGGGGGGTCAGGATACGCAGTATTTT | TRBJ2-3 | . | TRBD2 | TRBV2
CASSPGSRNTDTQYF | TGCGCCAGCTCTCCAGGCTCCAGAAACACAGATACGCAGTATTTT | TRBJ2-3 | few | . | TRBV5-1
CASSRRTDGSEQYF | TGTGCCAGCAGTCGGCGGACGGACGGGAGCGAGCAGTACTTC | TRBJ2-7 | . | . | TRBV27
CASSLSISYNEQFF | TGTGCCAGCAGTTTATCGATCTCCTACAATGAGCAGTTCTTC | TRBJ2-1 | . | . | TRBV27
CASISDRNSGNTIYF | TGTGCCAGCATCTCAGACAGGAACTCTGGAAACACCATATATTTT | TRBJ1-3 | . | . | TRBV12-3/TRBV12-4
CASSPGRFSGEQETQYF | TGTGCCAGCAGTCCTGGTCGATTTAGCGGGGAACAAGAGACCCAGTACTTC | TRBJ2-5 | . | TRBD2 | TRBV6-1
CASSLAFGRGRGGSYEQYF | TGTGCCAGCAGCTTAGCGTTCGGCAGGGGGAGGGGTGGGTCCTACGAGCAGTACTTC | TRBJ2-7 | . | . | TRBV7-8
CASRKGLGSLEQYF | TGTGCCAGCAGGAAGGGCCTTGGGTCCCTCGAGCAGTACTTC | TRBJ2-7 | few | . | TRBV28
CASGLYRLAGGYPSTDTQYF | TGTGCTAGTGGTCTTTATCGACTAGCGGGAGGTTACCCTAGCACAGATACGCAGTATTTT | TRBJ2-3 | . | TRBD2 | TRBV12-5
CASSLFPVRENTEAFF | TGTGCCAGCAGCTTATTCCCCGTCCGGGAGAACACTGAAGCTTTCTTT | TRBJ1-1 | . | . | TRBV7-2
CASSLIPLSGGRTNTEAFF | TGTGCCAGCAGCCTCATACCACTGTCCGGGGGCAGGACGAACACTGAAGCTTTCTTT | TRBJ1-1 | few | . | TRBV3-1
CASSSPTLGRSGIAKNIQYF | TGTGCCAGCAGTTCGCCCACCCTAGGTCGTTCCGGTATAGCCAAAAACATTCAGTACTTC | TRBJ2-4 | . | . | TRBV12-3/TRBV12-4
CAGLLGRKSYEQYF | TGTGCCGGGTTGTTGGGGAGAAAGTCCTACGAGCAGTACTTC | TRBJ2-7 | few | . | TRBV13
CASSLVAGILDTQYF | TGCGCCAGCAGCTTGGTGGCAGGCATTTTAGATACGCAGTATTTT | TRBJ2-3 | . | . | TRBV5-1